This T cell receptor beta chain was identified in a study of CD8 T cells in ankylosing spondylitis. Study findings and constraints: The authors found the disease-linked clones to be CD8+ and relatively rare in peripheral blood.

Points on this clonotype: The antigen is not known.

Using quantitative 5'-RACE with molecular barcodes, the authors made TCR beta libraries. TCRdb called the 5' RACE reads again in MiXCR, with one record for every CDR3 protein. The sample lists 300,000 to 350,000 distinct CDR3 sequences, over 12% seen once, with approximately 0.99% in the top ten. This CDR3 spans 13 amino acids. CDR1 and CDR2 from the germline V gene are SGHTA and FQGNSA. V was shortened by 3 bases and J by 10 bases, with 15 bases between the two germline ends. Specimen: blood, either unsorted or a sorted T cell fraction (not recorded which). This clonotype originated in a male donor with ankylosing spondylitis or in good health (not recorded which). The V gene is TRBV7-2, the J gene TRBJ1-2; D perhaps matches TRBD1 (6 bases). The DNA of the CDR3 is TGTGCCAGCAGCTTTGGGGGGCTGTTTGACTACACCTTC. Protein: CASSFGGLFDYTF.